This T cell receptor (beta chain) appears in the sequencing data of a study of shared clonotypes between healthy human individuals. Study in general: Donors, aged 18 to 49, were a couple of women and a few men. Study results and limitations: Among donors, sharing of clonotypes was expected to be affected by sequencing depth. For naive CD4 cells, roughly 5% of clonotypes were shared across a handful of donors.

On this clone itself: Its target is not known.

CDR3 length equals 16 residues. Trimming removed 4 bases at V and 2 bases at J, with 18 bases between. The germline CDR1 and CDR2 sequences are SGHRS and YFSETQ. Original processing methods: Without quality scores, immunoSEQ junctional reads could not be filtered like full-length reads. Sequenced by immunoSEQ multiplex PCR; TCRdb stores in-frame clones only, minus some. The DNA gave D and trimming, while V, J and clone size come from that table. The table lists around 620,000 clones, approximately 95% of them singletons. Naive CD8 cells were CD45RO-negative, positively selected for CCR7, excluding terminally differentiated effector memory CD45RA+ cells.

The TCR originated in a woman in her twenties or thirties in good health. Sequenced sample: naive CD8+ T cells sorted from blood. The rearrangement uses TRBV5-1 and TRBJ2-5, with D tentatively TRBD2 (6 bases). The CDR3 protein is CASSQKAGIVQETQYF. CDR3 coding DNA: TGCGCCAGCAGCCAGAAAGCGGGTATAGTTCAAGAGACCCAGTACTTC.